A selection of T cell receptor beta chains follows, all from one sample in a study of T cell repertoires in cytomegalovirus infection. Their specific antigens are unknown. TCRdb used MiXCR to reprocess the reads, holding one entry per CDR3 protein. The sample consists of fewer than 1,000,000 distinct CDR3 sequences, around 31% of them appearing once. The source material was cultured CD8+ T cells from PBMCs, sampled from culture after CMV antigen stimulation. The receptors derive from a human donor in good health (CMV status not recorded). Some clones in this sample may be carry-over from other donors' samples. CDR3s include the opening cysteine and the closing phenylalanine or tryptophan. D genes are given only for firm matches. Some rows have no size entry. The others give once, few or many, or a class for an expanded clone.

D gene	clone size	V gene	J gene	CDR3 protein	CDR3 DNA
.	few	TRBV7-3	TRBJ2-1	CASSLRPLPNEQFF	TGTGCCAGCAGCTTACGGCCCCTACCCAATGAGCAGTTCTTC
.	.	TRBV7-6	TRBJ1-2	CASSLARTNGGYTF	TGTGCCAGCAGCTTAGCAAGGACAAACGGTGGCTACACCTTC
.	many	TRBV7-2	TRBJ2-3	CASSLLGPRLTDTQYF	TGTGCCAGCAGCTTACTGGGACCGCGTTTGACAGATACGCAGTATTTT
.	.	TRBV11-2	TRBJ2-3	CASSLGPLGGLTDTQYF	TGTGCCAGCAGCTTAGGTCCCCTCGGGGGGCTCACAGATACGCAGTATTTT
.	.	TRBV6-1	TRBJ2-7	CASWAFSPYEQYF	TGTGCCAGCTGGGCGTTCTCCCCCTACGAGCAGTACTTC
.	few	TRBV7-2	TRBJ2-1	CASSLAGKEFF	TGTGCCAGCAGCTTAGCGGGGAAGGAGTTCTTC
TRBD1	few	TRBV27	TRBJ1-2	CASSLSPGGHGYTF	TGTGCCAGCAGTTTATCACCAGGGGGACATGGCTACACCTTC
.	many	TRBV6-6	TRBJ2-7	CASSYSMGRVGYEQYF	TGTGCCAGCAGTTACTCGATGGGCAGGGTAGGCTACGAGCAGTACTTC
.	.	TRBV7-9	TRBJ2-3	CASSLLRGLGRSSTDTQYF	TGTGCCAGCAGCTTGTTACGCGGCTTGGGTCGATCTAGCACAGATACGCAGTATTTT
.	.	TRBV27	TRBJ2-7	CTSSSPRGGPDKIPYEQYF	TGTACCAGCAGTTCCCCTCGCGGAGGCCCAGACAAGATTCCTTACGAGCAGTACTTC
TRBD2	.	TRBV27	TRBJ2-5	CASSFLGLAATQETQYF	TGTGCCAGCAGTTTCCTTGGACTAGCGGCTACCCAAGAGACCCAGTACTTC